Listed below are T cell receptor beta chains from one sample, sequenced in a study of long-term antiretroviral therapy in people with HIV. Using immunoSEQ multiplex PCR, the repertoire was profiled, and TCRdb retains in-frame clones only, with some absent. The profile shows 23,000 or so clones, around 87% of them singletons. Sequencing used unsorted PBMCs, obtained 0.2 years before starting antiretroviral therapy. Receptor source: a man aged 18 to 30 with HIV. Each CDR3 is given with its conserved first and last residue. The D gene is left open where the match is weak. Some rows mark clone size as missing; the rest say once, few, many or name a class of expanded clone.

size: NA; V: TRBV6-5; J: TRBJ2-7; D: TRBD1; CDR3: CASSYGQGAGEQYF; DNA: TGTGCCAGCAGTTACGGACAGGGGGCGGGTGAGCAGTACTTC
size: NA; V: TRBV9; J: TRBJ2-3; D: NA; CDR3: CASSVEVHRTQYF; DNA: TGTGCCAGCAGCGTAGAGGTCCACCGGACGCAGTATTTT
size: NA; V: TRBV7-8; J: TRBJ1-5; D: NA; CDR3: CASSPRTGEGNQPQHF; DNA: TGTGCCAGCAGCCCAAGGACGGGGGAGGGCAATCAGCCCCAGCATTTT
size: NA; V: TRBV6-5; J: TRBJ1-5; D: NA; CDR3: CASSEGEPQHF; DNA: TGTGCCAGCAGTGAGGGGGAGCCCCAGCATTTT
size: NA; V: TRBV7-8; J: TRBJ1-5; D: TRBD1; CDR3: CASSWGQGGNQPQHF; DNA: TGTGCCAGCAGCTGGGGACAGGGGGGCAATCAGCCCCAGCATTTT
size: NA; V: TRBV2; J: TRBJ2-7; D: NA; CDR3: CASSPAPVSYEQYF; DNA: TGTGCCAGCAGCCCAGCGCCCGTTTCCTACGAGCAGTACTTC
size: NA; V: TRBV11-1; J: TRBJ2-7; D: TRBD2; CDR3: CASSQHRGGFDEQYF; DNA: TGTGCCAGCAGCCAGCACCGGGGAGGGTTCGACGAGCAGTACTTC
size: NA; V: TRBV9; J: TRBJ2-1; D: NA; CDR3: CASSLAPGRAPFF; DNA: TGTGCCAGCAGTCTCGCCCCGGGACGGGCGCCGTTCTTC
size: NA; V: TRBV9; J: TRBJ2-3; D: TRBD2; CDR3: CASSIGASGATDTQYF; DNA: TGTGCCAGCAGCATTGGGGCTAGCGGGGCCACAGATACGCAGTATTTT
size: NA; V: TRBV19; J: TRBJ2-3; D: TRBD2; CDR3: CASSIVQLAGTDTQYF; DNA: TGTGCCAGTAGTATAGTCCAGCTAGCGGGGACAGATACGCAGTATTTT
size: NA; V: TRBV6-1; J: TRBJ2-7; D: NA; CDR3: CASSETVIYEQYF; DNA: TGTGCCAGCAGTGAGACAGTCATCTACGAGCAGTACTTC
size: once; V: TRBV7-2; J: TRBJ1-1; D: NA; CDR3: CASSAEVANTEAFF; DNA: TGTGCCAGCAGCGCCGAGGTCGCGAACACTGAAGCTTTCTTT
size: NA; V: TRBV18; J: TRBJ1-1; D: NA; CDR3: CASSPLLWGANTEAFF; DNA: TGTGCCAGCTCACCACTGCTTTGGGGGGCGAACACTGAAGCTTTCTTT
size: NA; V: TRBV15; J: TRBJ2-3; D: TRBD1; CDR3: CATSREGPGGTDTQYF; DNA: TGTGCCACCAGCAGAGAGGGTCCAGGGGGAACAGATACGCAGTATTTT
size: NA; V: TRBV5-6; J: TRBJ2-7; D: TRBD2; CDR3: CASSPLEREGDYEQYF; DNA: TGTGCCAGCAGCCCCCTCGAGCGGGAGGGAGACTACGAGCAGTACTTC
size: NA; V: TRBV7-9; J: TRBJ1-4; D: NA; CDR3: CASSSRQEGEKLFF; DNA: TGTGCCAGCAGCTCAAGACAGGAAGGTGAAAAACTGTTTTTT
size: few; V: TRBV2; J: TRBJ1-6; D: TRBD1; CDR3: CASSVPSTGGSSPLHF; DNA: TGTGCCAGCAGTGTACCCTCGACAGGGGGCAGTTCACCCCTCCACTTT
size: NA; V: TRBV11-1; J: TRBJ2-1; D: TRBD2; CDR3: CASSIGLAGWDEQFF; DNA: TGTGCCAGCAGCATTGGACTAGCGGGATGGGATGAGCAGTTCTTC
size: NA; V: TRBV27; J: TRBJ1-4; D: NA; CDR3: CASSAGQTATNEKLFF; DNA: TGTGCCAGCAGTGCGGGACAAACTGCAACTAATGAAAAACTGTTTTTT
size: once; V: TRBV27; J: TRBJ2-6; D: NA; CDR3: CASSITVVPGANVLTF; DNA: TGTGCCAGCAGTATAACGGTGGTGCCTGGGGCCAACGTCCTGACTTTC